The entry that follows covers one T cell receptor beta chain sequence. The data originate from a study of blood T cells in healthy people across ages. Through a sample-barcoded 5' primer and a J-beta primer mix, a second PCR was run for roughly 7 to 11 cycles. In TCRdb, the 5' RACE reads were re-called with MiXCR into one record per CDR3 protein. The sample lists some 1,800,000 distinct CDR3 sequences, roughly two fifths occurring once. The sample comprised blood. The source is a human donor in good health.

The CDR3 loop reads CSGDTGTGGETQYF. In nucleotides, the CDR3 is TGCAGCGGTGATACCGGGACTGGCGGAGAGACCCAGTACTTC. The chain employs TRBV29-1 and TRBJ2-7, with D possibly TRBD2 on 6 matching bases. The J call could be wrong; TRBJ2-5 is a better fit for the DNA end. Germline CDR1 is SQVTM and CDR2 is ANQGSEA. CDR3 length: 14 residues.